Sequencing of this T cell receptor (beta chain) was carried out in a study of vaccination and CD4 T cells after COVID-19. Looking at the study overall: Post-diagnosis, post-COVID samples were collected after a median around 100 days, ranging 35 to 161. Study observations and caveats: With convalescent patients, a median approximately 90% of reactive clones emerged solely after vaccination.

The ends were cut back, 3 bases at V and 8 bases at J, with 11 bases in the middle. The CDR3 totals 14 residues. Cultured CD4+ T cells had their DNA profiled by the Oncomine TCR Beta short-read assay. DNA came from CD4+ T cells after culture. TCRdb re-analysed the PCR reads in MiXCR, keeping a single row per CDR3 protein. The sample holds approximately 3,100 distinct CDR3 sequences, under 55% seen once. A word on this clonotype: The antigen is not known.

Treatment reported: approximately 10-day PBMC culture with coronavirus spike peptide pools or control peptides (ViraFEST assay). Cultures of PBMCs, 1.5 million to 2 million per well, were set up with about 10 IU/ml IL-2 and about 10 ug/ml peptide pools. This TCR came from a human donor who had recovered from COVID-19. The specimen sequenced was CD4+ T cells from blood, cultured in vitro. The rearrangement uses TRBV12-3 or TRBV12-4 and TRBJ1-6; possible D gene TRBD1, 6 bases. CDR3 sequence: CASSFEGGDSPLHF. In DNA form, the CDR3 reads TGTGCCAGCAGTTTTGAGGGGGGGGATTCACCCCTCCACTTT.